The clone carrying this TCR beta chain showed up just a few times. Its antigen remains unidentified. These data originate in a study of long-term antiretroviral therapy in people with HIV. General study findings and limits: CDR3 lengths in HIV samples spanned a narrower range than controls.

V dropped 6 bases and J dropped 5; count of bases not matched to a gene: 6. The CDR3 runs 13 residues. Germline V gives CDR1 ENHRY, CDR2 SYGVKD. At survey level, the immunoSEQ assay was run in its v3.0 version. TCRdb keeps only in-frame clones here, not all; method: immunoSEQ multiplex PCR. The profile shows some 23,000 clones, roughly 79% of them singletons. The V call is TRBV10-3, the J call TRBJ2-7; TRBD1 matches 8 bases. Sequencing was performed on unsorted PBMCs, taken 1.1 years before starting antiretroviral therapy. The TCR comes from a woman aged 40 to 49 with HIV. DNA of the CDR3: TGTGCCATCAGAGACAGGGGTGAGGACGAGCAGTACTTC. Its protein product is CAIRDRGEDEQYF.